What follows are 32 T cell receptor beta chains derived from one specimen sequenced in a study of siplizumab effects on memory and regulatory T cells. Sequencing used immunoSEQ multiplex PCR; TCRdb keeps in-frame clones, though not all of them. This repertoire shows 100,000 or so clones, roughly 94% found once; its top ten account for 1% to 1.5%. The sample consisted of non-Treg CD4+ T cells sorted from blood. The receptors derive from a human donor in good health.

The chain joins TRBV7-7 to TRBJ2-5; D not certain. CDR3 size: 17 residues. Germline CDR1 SSHAT, CDR2 FNYEAQ (reference sequence). V shed 5 bases and J shed 2 bases, with 21 bases lying between them. CDR3 DNA: TGTGCCAGCAGCCAAGGGCTCAGGAACTGGAAACAAGAGACCCAGTACTTC. This encodes CASSQGLRNWKQETQYF.

The V and J genes are TRBV7-8 and TRBJ2-7; D gene unclear. Trimming pared 2 bases from V and 2 bases from J, leaving 10 bases between. The CDR3 covers 14 residues. Per the germline V gene, CDR1 is SGHVS and CDR2 is FQNEAQ. The CDR3 DNA sequence: TGTGCCAGCAGCTTAAACGCTAGGGCCTACGAGCAGTACTTC. The encoded protein is CASSLNARAYEQYF.

A few counts support this clone. The chain uses TRBV5-1 and TRBJ1-1; 8 bases match TRBD1. The germline V gene has CDR1 SGHRS and CDR2 YFSETQ. V lost 0 bases to trimming and J lost 5 bases; unmatched junction nucleotides: 6. The CDR3 length is 15 residues. Written as DNA, the CDR3 is TGCGCCAGCAGCTTGGGAGACAGGGGAGTAACTGAAGCTTTCTTT. Translated, it gives CASSLGDRGVTEAFF. The whole variable domain, filled in from reference TRBV5-1 and TRBJ1-1, reads KAGVTQTPRYLIKTRGQQVTLSCSPISGHRSVSWYQQTPGQGLQFLFEYFSETQRNKGNFPGRFSGRQFSNSRSEMNVSTLELGDSALYLCASSLGDRGVTEAFFGQGTRLTVV.

The chain combines TRBV19 with TRBJ1-2, with D hard to call. Germline CDR1 reads LNHDA; CDR2 reads SQIVND (reference sequence). The CDR3 has 14 residues. The V end was cut by 6 bases, the J end by 4 bases, with 15 bases between. CDR3 sequence (DNA): TGTGCCAGTAGGGAGGCCCGGGTTAGCTATGGCTACACCTTC. Protein product: CASREARVSYGYTF.

V usage is TRBV19 and J usage is TRBJ2-7; possibly TRBD1 or TRBD2 for D (6 bases each). Germline V gene sequence: CDR1 LNHDA, CDR2 SQIVND (reference sequence). CDR3 length: 16 residues. The ends were cut back, 1 base at V and 1 base at J, with 14 bases in the middle. The CDR3 DNA sequence: TGTGCCAGTAGTATAGGGTCGGGGGCCCGGTCCTACGAGCAGTACTTC. Translated: CASSIGSGARSYEQYF.

J is TRBJ2-1 and V is TRBV19; D is possibly TRBD2 (6 bases). Germline loops: CDR1 LNHDA, CDR2 SQIVND (reference sequence). The CDR3 sequence is 14 residues long. Trimming took 3 bases from V and 10 from J, leaving 16 bases between them. The CDR3 DNA reads as TGTGCCAGTAGTATTTACCGTTCAAGCGGGGAGCAGTTCTTC. As protein: CASSIYRSSGEQFF. Drawing the rest from reference TRBV19 and TRBJ2-1, the complete variable domain is DGGITQSPKYLFRKEGQNVTLSCEQNLNHDAMYWYRQDPGQGLRLIYYSQIVNDFQKGDIAEGYSVSREKKESFPLTVTSAQKNPTAFYLCASSIYRSSGEQFFGPGTRLTVL.

The CDR3 loop reads CASSLAYGGANNEQFF. Written as DNA, the CDR3 is TGTGCCAGCAGCTTAGCTTACGGTGGCGCCAACAATGAGCAGTTCTTC. The chain has TRBV11-3 and TRBJ2-1; D is ambiguous. Trimming took off 1 base at V and 5 bases at J, with 15 bases between the two ends. Germline V gene sequence: CDR1 SGHNT, CDR2 YENEEA. CDR3 length: 16 residues.

The V gene is TRBV7-3, the J gene TRBJ1-1; a weak D match, TRBD1 (6 bases). The CDR3 is made up of 14 amino acids. Looked up from germline, CDR1 is SGHTA and CDR2 is FQGTGA. V was trimmed by 5 bases and J by 1 base, leaving 11 bases between them. The CDR3 DNA reads as TGTGCCAGCAGCCCCGCGGGACAGAACACTGAAGCTTTCTTT. Translated, it gives CASSPAGQNTEAFF.

The chain links TRBV29-1 to TRBJ2-1; 12 bases match TRBD2. Germline lookup yields CDR1 SQVTM and CDR2 ANQGSEA. The CDR3 is 18 residues long. Trimming took 7 bases from V and 6 from J; bases not matched to a gene: 19. Here the CDR3 DNA reads TGCAGCGGTCGAGATCGGCGACTGCGACTAGCGGGAGCCAATGAGCAGTTCTTC. It yields the protein CSGRDRRLRLAGANEQFF.

This chain uses TRBV23-1 with TRBJ1-1; D unclear. TRBV23-1 carries the ORF label, with uncertain function. The CDR3 consists of 14 residues. The V end was cut by 1 base, the J end by 1 base, with 7 bases between. The DNA of the CDR3 is TGCGCCAGCAGTCAATTAGAACCGAACACTGAAGCTTTCTTT. Translated, it gives CASSQLEPNTEAFF.

This clone was seen just once. CDR3 nucleotide sequence: TGCGCCAGCAGTAGCCGGGACACCAAGACCTACGAGCAGTACTTC. Protein product: CASSSRDTKTYEQYF. The V call is TRBV5-1, the J call TRBJ2-7, with D perhaps TRBD1 (6 bases). CDR1 and CDR2 from the germline V gene are SGHRS and YFSETQ. The CDR3 sequence is 15 residues long. The V gene lost 5 bases and the J gene lost 2 bases, with 17 bases spanning the gap. The full variable domain, its missing parts supplied by reference TRBV5-1 and TRBJ2-7, is KAGVTQTPRYLIKTRGQQVTLSCSPISGHRSVSWYQQTPGQGLQFLFEYFSETQRNKGNFPGRFSGRQFSNSRSEMNVSTLELGDSALYLCASSSRDTKTYEQYFGPGTRLTVT.

CDR3 DNA: TGTGCCACCCGTCGCGGGGCAGTCTACGAGCAGTACTTC. Its translation is CATRRGAVYEQYF. The chain has TRBV28 and TRBJ2-7, with TRBD2 as a possible D gene (6 bases). Germline V gives CDR1 MDHEN, CDR2 SYDVKM. This CDR3 is built from 13 residues. Trimming took 10 bases from V and 3 from J, leaving 16 bases between them.

This chain joins TRBV9 and TRBJ2-2, with D possibly being TRBD2 (5 bases). Trimming cost V 0 bases and J 6 bases, with 12 bases left between them. Germline assignment: CDR1 SGDLS and CDR2 YYNGEE. The CDR3 length is 15 residues. The DNA of the CDR3 is TGTGCCAGCAGCGTAGGGCGGTCGGAGGCCGGGGAGCTGTTTTTT. Translating it yields CASSVGRSEAGELFF.

The J gene is TRBJ2-7, the V gene TRBV7-9, with unresolved D. Germline CDR1 is SEHNR and CDR2 is FQNEAQ (reference sequence). V was cut by 6 bases and J by 2 bases, with 8 bases left in between. There are 12 residues in the CDR3. CDR3: CASSWVAYEQYF. DNA of the CDR3: TGTGCCAGCAGTTGGGTTGCCTACGAGCAGTACTTC.

V is TRBV28 and J is TRBJ2-1; D is possibly TRBD1 (5 bases). The V end was cut by 5 bases, the J end by 11 bases, with 25 bases between. The CDR3 is 16 residues long. The V gene's germline CDR1 is MDHEN and CDR2 SYDVKM. CDR3 residues: CASSPTSRRQNGKQFF. CDR3 in DNA: TGTGCCAGCAGTCCAACCTCCCGCCGACAGAACGGAAAGCAGTTCTTC. The whole variable domain, filled in from reference TRBV28 and TRBJ2-1, reads DVKVTQSSRYLVKRTGEKVFLECVQDMDHENMFWYRQDPGLGLRLIYFSYDVKMKEKGDIPEGYSVSREKKERFSLILESASTNQTSMYLCASSPTSRRQNGKQFFGPGTRLTVL.

This chain joins TRBV6-6 and TRBJ2-3; D remains ambiguous. Trimming removed 7 bases at V and 3 bases at J, with 17 bases between. The CDR3 runs 15 residues. In germline, CDR1 is MNHNY, CDR2 SVGAGI (reference sequence). The CDR3 spells CASIRSVMKTDTQYF. The DNA for the CDR3 is TGTGCCAGCATCAGATCGGTCATGAAGACAGATACGCAGTATTTT.

The V gene is TRBV18, the J gene TRBJ2-7, with D possibly matching TRBD1 (5 bases). The CDR3 covers 16 residues. The germline gives CDR1 KGHSH, CDR2 LQKENI. V dropped 2 bases and J dropped 3 bases, with 17 bases sitting between them. The CDR3 region has the DNA TGTGCCAGCTCACCAAATTGGCAGGGTACCTACTACGAGCAGTACTTC. As protein: CASSPNWQGTYYEQYF.

The chain couples TRBV30 to TRBJ2-7, with D tentatively TRBD1 (6 bases). CDR3 length: 13 residues. The germline V gene has CDR1 GTSNPN and CDR2 SVGIG (reference sequence). V shed 6 bases and J shed 0 bases, with 12 bases lying between them. The DNA for the CDR3 is TGTGCCTGTGCAACAGGGAGCTCCTACGAGCAGTACTTC. It translates to CACATGSSYEQYF.

The chain links TRBV11-2 to TRBJ2-7; 10 bases align to TRBD2. CDR3 size: 16 residues. With 1 base clipped from V and 6 bases from J, the junction kept 9 bases outside the gene matches. Per the germline V gene, CDR1 is SGHAT and CDR2 is FQNNGV. DNA of the CDR3: TGTGCCAGCAGCTTAGTCCCTAGCGGGAGTAGCTTCGAGCAGTACTTC. Its translation is CASSLVPSGSSFEQYF. Supplemented by reference TRBV11-2 and TRBJ2-7, the full variable domain reads EAGVAQSPRYKIIEKRQSVAFWCNPISGHATLYWYQQILGQGPKLLIQFQNNGVVDDSQLPKDRFSAERLKGVDSTLKIQPAKLEDSAVYLCASSLVPSGSSFEQYFGPGTRLTVT.

The rearrangement links TRBV6-1 to TRBJ2-2, with no clear D. CDR1 and CDR2 (germline): MNHNS, SASEGT. The CDR3 has 16 amino acids. Trimming shortened V by 1 base and J by 0 bases, and 9 bases separated the two germline ends. In DNA form, the CDR3 reads TGTGCCAGCAGTGAAGTGGACCCTTCGAACACCGGGGAGCTGTTTTTT. It translates to CASSEVDPSNTGELFF.

V is TRBV7-6 and J is TRBJ2-7; D is perhaps TRBD1 or TRBD2 (5 bases each). The V gene's germline CDR1 is SGHVS and CDR2 FNYEAQ. Trimming removed 5 bases at V and 6 bases at J, with 20 bases between. The CDR3 has 15 residues. DNA for the CDR3: TGTGCCAGCAGCCCCTCCGGGGCCTACACGGGCGAGCAGTACTTC. Its translation: CASSPSGAYTGEQYF.

The chain links TRBV11-2 to TRBJ2-1; D perhaps matches TRBD2 (5 bases). Per the germline V gene, CDR1 is SGHAT and CDR2 is FQNNGV. This CDR3 contains 14 residues. V was cut by 7 bases and J by 7 bases, with 17 bases left in between. The CDR3 nucleotides are TGTGCCAGCAAGAGGGCCAGGTCATTGAATGAGCAGTTCTTC. As protein: CASKRARSLNEQFF.

V and J are TRBV5-5 and TRBJ2-2; the D gene is possibly TRBD1 (6 bases). Germline V gene sequence: CDR1 SGHKS, CDR2 YYEKEE (reference sequence). The V end lost 4 bases, the J end lost 3 bases, and 13 bases lay between the germline ends. The CDR3 is 15 amino acids. For the CDR3, the DNA is TGTGCCAGCAGCCAGAGACGACAGGACACCGGGGAGCTGTTTTTT. Protein sequence: CASSQRRQDTGELFF.

The chain uses TRBV18 and TRBJ2-7; unclear D gene. This CDR3 has 14 residues. Germline V lookup: CDR1 KGHSH, CDR2 LQKENI. Trimming took off 2 bases at V and 3 bases at J, with 11 bases between the two ends. CDR3 loop: CASSPRAIDYEQYF. CDR3 DNA: TGTGCCAGCTCACCAAGGGCCATCGACTACGAGCAGTACTTC.

The rearrangement links TRBV5-1 to TRBJ2-5; no clear D gene. In germline, CDR1 is SGHRS, CDR2 YFSETQ. The CDR3 length is 12 residues. Trimming stripped 3 bases from V and 5 bases from J, with 8 bases between. CDR3 protein: CASSYAWETQYF. CDR3 bases: TGCGCCAGCAGCTACGCGTGGGAGACCCAGTACTTC.

The chain uses TRBV20-1 and TRBJ2-3, with TRBD1 matching 8 bases. The CDR3 totals 11 residues. V shed 5 bases, J shed 8 bases, and the junction held 3 bases outside the gene matches. CDR1 and CDR2 from the germline V gene are DFQATT and SNEGSKA (reference sequence). The CDR3: CSASQGGTQYF. The CDR3 DNA is TGCAGTGCTTCACAGGGGGGTACGCAGTATTTT.

This chain joins TRBV25-1 and TRBJ2-2, with 8 nucleotides matching TRBD1. Losses at the gene ends were 3 bases for V and 6 bases for J; bases not matched to a gene: 3. CDR3 length equals 14 residues. In germline, CDR1 is MGHDK, CDR2 SYGVNS. The chain's CDR3 is CASSEAGGSGELFF. For the CDR3, the DNA is TGTGCCAGCAGTGAGGCAGGGGGCTCCGGGGAGCTGTTTTTT.

This clone was picked up one time. V and J are TRBV12-5 and TRBJ1-1; D remains ambiguous. Trimming cost V 6 bases and J 5 bases, with 13 bases left between them. Germline V gene lookup returns CDR1 LGHNT and CDR2 FRNRAP. This CDR3 has 13 amino acids. This CDR3 reads CASGHNTETEAFF. The CDR3 coding sequence is TGTGCTAGTGGCCACAACACCGAAACTGAAGCTTTCTTT.

This clone appeared a single time. The rearrangement joins TRBV2 to TRBJ1-1, with 9 positions matching TRBD1. The J segment lost 3 bases and the V segment lost 6 bases, leaving 8 bases of the junction unmatched. The CDR3 is made up of 15 amino acids. The germline V gene has CDR1 SNHLY and CDR2 FYNNEI. DNA of the CDR3: TGTGCCAGCAGCGGTGTGGGACAGGGAGACACTGAAGCTTTCTTT. This sequence encodes CASSGVGQGDTEAFF.

This clone ranks as medium-sized (0.01 to 0.1%). This chain links TRBV15 with TRBJ2-6; weak D call: TRBD2 (6 bases). The germline CDR1 and CDR2 sequences are LNHNV and YYDKDF (reference sequence). The CDR3 consists of 13 residues. V lost 8 bases, J lost 6 bases, and 11 bases lay in between. The CDR3 DNA follows: TGTGCCACCGCGGGGTTGGAGGCCAACGTCCTGACTTTC. Translation: CATAGLEANVLTF.

This CDR3 reads CASSNMRGFLAGSYEQYF. As DNA, the CDR3 is TGTGCCAGCAGCAATATGAGGGGGTTTTTAGCGGGTTCCTACGAGCAGTACTTC. This chain joins TRBV7-2 and TRBJ2-7; TRBD2 is a possible D gene (7 bases). The germline V gene encodes CDR1 SGHTA and CDR2 FQGNSA. The CDR3 runs 18 residues. The V end lost 5 bases, the J end lost 1 base, and 24 bases lay between the germline ends.

The rearrangement uses TRBV18 and TRBJ2-1; D is unclear. Germline V lookup: CDR1 KGHSH, CDR2 LQKENI. With 2 bases removed from V and 5 bases from J, the gap between germline ends came to 13 bases. This CDR3 has 15 residues. DNA for the CDR3: TGTGCCAGCTCACCAGTAGCTGCATCCCACAATGAGCAGTTCTTC. Amino acids: CASSPVAASHNEQFF.